A single T cell receptor (beta chain) is shown here with its context. Some clones are missing from TCRdb's copy, which holds only in-frame ones; the method was immunoSEQ multiplex PCR. The table lists about 160,000 clones, around nine tenths of them singletons. The data were taken from a study of blood T cell repertoires in COVID-19. The germline gives CDR1 KGHDR, CDR2 SFDVKD. Germline trimming cut 2 bases from V and 5 bases from J; bases unmatched to any gene: 11. The CDR3 length is 18 residues. The receptor was derived from a man aged 60-69 years with active or convalescent COVID-19. The chain links TRBV24-1 to TRBJ2-1; 10 positions match TRBD2. Sequences were obtained from peripheral blood. The CDR3 region is CATSDSTLTSGKNNEQFF. In DNA, the CDR3 is TGTGCCACCAGTGATTCCACCCTTACTAGCGGGAAAAACAATGAGCAGTTCTTC.